This TCR beta chain was recorded in a study of vaccination and CD4 T cells after COVID-19. Looked up from germline, CDR1 is SGHAT and CDR2 is FQNNGV. This CDR3 is built from 15 residues. Trimming took 4 bases from V and 2 from J, leaving 15 bases between them. The sample's treatment: roughly 10-day PBMC culture with coronavirus spike peptide pools or control peptides (ViraFEST assay). Concerning this clonotype: Its antigen is currently unknown.

Scientists ran DNA taken from cultured CD4+ T cells through the Oncomine TCR Beta short-read assay for sequencing. TCRdb called the PCR reads again in MiXCR, with one record for every CDR3 protein. The sample lists about 7,200 distinct CDR3 sequences; 61% were seen once. This sequence was found in a human donor who had recovered from COVID-19. The specimen was CD4+ T cells from blood, cultured in vitro. The genes are TRBV11-2 and TRBJ2-7; D may match TRBD1 or TRBD2 (5 bases each). CDR3 DNA sequence: TGTGCCAGCAGCTCTTCATCGGGGACGGCCTACGAGCAGTACTTC. It yields the protein CASSSSSGTAYEQYF.